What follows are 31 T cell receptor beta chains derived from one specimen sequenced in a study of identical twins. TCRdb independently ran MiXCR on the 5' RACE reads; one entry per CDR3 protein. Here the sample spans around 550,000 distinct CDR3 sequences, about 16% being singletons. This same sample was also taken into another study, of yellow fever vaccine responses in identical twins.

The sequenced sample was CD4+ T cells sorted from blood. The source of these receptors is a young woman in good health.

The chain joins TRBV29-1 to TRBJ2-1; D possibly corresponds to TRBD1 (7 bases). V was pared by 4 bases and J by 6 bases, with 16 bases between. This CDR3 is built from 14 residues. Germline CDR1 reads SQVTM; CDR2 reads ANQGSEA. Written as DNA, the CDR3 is TGCAGCGTTGGTCGGCAGGGGGGTAGCAATGAGCAGTTCTTC. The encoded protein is CSVGRQGGSNEQFF.

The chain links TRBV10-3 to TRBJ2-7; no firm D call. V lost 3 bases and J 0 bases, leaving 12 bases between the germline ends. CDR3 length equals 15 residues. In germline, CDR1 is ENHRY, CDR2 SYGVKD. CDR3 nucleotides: TGTGCCATCAGTGAAGGTTCAGCAAGCTCCTACGAGCAGTACTTC. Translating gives CAISEGSASSYEQYF.

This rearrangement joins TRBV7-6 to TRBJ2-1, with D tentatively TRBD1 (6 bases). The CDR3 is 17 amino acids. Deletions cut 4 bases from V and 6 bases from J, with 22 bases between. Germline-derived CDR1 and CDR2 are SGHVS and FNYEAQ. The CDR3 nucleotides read TGTGCCAGCAGCTCATATATCTACAGGGATGGGGGCAATGAGCAGTTCTTC. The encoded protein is CASSSYIYRDGGNEQFF.

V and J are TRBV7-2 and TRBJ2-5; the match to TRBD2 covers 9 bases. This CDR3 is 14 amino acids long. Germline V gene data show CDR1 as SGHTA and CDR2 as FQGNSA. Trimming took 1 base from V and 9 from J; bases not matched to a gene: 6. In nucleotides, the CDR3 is TGTGCCAGCAGCTTAGTCCTAGCGGGGATGGCCCAGTACTTC. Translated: CASSLVLAGMAQYF. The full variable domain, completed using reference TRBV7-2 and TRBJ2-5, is GAGVSQSPSNKVTEKGKDVELRCDPISGHTALYWYRQSLGQGLEFLIYFQGNSAPDKSGLPSDRFSAERTGGSVSTLTIQRTQQEDSAVYLCASSLVLAGMAQYFGPGTRLLVL.

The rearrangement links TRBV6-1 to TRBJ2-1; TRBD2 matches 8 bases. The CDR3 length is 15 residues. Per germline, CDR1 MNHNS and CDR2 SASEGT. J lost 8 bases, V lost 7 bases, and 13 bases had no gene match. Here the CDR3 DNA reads TGTGCCAGCATCCCCACGCCAGCGGGAGCCTATGAGCAGTTCTTC. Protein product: CASIPTPAGAYEQFF.

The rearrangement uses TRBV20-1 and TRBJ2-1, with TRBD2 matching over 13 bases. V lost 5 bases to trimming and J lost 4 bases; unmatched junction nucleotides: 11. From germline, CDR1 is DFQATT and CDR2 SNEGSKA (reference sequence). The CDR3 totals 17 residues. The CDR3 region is CSASPGLAGNFYNEQFF. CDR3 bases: TGCAGTGCTTCCCCGGGACTAGCGGGGAACTTTTACAATGAGCAGTTCTTC.

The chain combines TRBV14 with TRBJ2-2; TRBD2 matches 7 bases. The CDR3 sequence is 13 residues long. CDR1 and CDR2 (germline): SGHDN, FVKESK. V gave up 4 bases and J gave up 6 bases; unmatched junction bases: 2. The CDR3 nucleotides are TGTGCCAGCAGCCGGACTAGGTCCGGGGAGCTGTTTTTT. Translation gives CASSRTRSGELFF.

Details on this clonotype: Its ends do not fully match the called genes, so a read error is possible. The DNA for the CDR3 is TGTGCCGGCAGTTCCGGTATAGCTGGAAACACCATATATTTT. The encoded protein is CAGSSGIAGNTIYF. V gene TRBV6-5 combines with J gene TRBJ1-3; D gene ambiguous. Germline V lookup: CDR1 MNHEY, CDR2 SVGAGI. This CDR3 has 14 amino acids.

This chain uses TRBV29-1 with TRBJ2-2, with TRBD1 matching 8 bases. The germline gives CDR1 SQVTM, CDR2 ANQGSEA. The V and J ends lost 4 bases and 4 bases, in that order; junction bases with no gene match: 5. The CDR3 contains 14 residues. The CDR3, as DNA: TGCAGCGTTGGAACAGGGGGTACCACCGGGGAGCTGTTTTTT. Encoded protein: CSVGTGGTTGELFF.

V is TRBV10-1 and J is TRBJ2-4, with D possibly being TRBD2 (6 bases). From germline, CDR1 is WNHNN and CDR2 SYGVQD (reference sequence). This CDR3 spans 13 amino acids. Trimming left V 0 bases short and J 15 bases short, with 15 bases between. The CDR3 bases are TGCGCCAGCAGTGAGTCTTTGCGGGGCCTCGGGTACTTC. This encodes CASSESLRGLGYF.

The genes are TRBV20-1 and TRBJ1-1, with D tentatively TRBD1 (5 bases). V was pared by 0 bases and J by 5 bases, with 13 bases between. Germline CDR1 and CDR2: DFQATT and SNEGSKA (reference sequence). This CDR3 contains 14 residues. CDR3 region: CSARDGGGSTEAFF. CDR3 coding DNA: TGCAGTGCTAGAGATGGGGGTGGGTCAACTGAAGCTTTCTTT.

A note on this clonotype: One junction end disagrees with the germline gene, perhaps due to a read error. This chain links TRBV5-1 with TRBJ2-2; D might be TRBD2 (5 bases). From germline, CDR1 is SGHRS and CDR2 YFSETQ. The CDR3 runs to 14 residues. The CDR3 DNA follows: TGCGCCAGCAGCTTGGTGGGCGGCACCGGGGAGCTGTGTTTT. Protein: CASSLVGGTGELCF.

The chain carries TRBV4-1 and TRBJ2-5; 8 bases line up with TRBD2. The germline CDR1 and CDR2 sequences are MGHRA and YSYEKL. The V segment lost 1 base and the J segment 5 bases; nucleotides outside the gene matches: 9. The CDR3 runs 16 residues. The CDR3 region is CASSQGNSGVMETQYF. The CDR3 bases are TGCGCCAGCAGCCAAGGGAATAGCGGGGTGATGGAGACCCAGTACTTC.

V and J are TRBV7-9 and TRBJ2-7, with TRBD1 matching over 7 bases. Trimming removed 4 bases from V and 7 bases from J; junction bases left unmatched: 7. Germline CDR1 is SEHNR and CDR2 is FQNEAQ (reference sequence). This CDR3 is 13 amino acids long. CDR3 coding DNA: TGTGCCAGCAGCTCCGACAGGGCAAGGGAGCAGTACTTC. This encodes CASSSDRAREQYF.

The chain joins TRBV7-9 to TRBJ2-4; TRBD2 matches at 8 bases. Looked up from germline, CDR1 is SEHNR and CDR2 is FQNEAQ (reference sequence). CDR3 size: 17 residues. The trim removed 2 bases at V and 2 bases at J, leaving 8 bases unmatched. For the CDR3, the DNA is TGTGCCAGCAGCTTATTCGGTCTAGCGGGTCCCAAAAACATTCAGTACTTC. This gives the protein CASSLFGLAGPKNIQYF.

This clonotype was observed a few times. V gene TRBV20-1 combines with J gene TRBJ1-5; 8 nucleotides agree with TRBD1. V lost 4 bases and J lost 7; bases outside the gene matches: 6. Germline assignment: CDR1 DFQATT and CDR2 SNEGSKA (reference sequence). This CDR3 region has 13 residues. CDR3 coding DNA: TGCAGTGCTACGCAGGGGGCGGGACAGCCCCAGCATTTT. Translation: CSATQGAGQPQHF.

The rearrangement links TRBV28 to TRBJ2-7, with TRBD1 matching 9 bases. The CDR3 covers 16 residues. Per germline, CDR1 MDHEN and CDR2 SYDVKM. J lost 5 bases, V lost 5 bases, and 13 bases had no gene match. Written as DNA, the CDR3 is TGTGCCAGCAGTGAGGGAGACCGGGACAGGGACCACGAGCAGTACGTC. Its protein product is CASSEGDRDRDHEQYV.

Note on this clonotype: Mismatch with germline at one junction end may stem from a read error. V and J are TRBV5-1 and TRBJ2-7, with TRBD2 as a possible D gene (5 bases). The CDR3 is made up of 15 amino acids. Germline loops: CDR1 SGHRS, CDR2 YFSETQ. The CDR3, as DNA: TGCGCCAGCAGCTTGGCCGGTAGCGCGTTCTACGTGCAGTACTTC. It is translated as CASSLAGSAFYVQYF.

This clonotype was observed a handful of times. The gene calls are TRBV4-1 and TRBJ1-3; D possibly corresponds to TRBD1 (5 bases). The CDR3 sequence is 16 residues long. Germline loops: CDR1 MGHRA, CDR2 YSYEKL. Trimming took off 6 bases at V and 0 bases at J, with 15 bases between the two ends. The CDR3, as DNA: TGCGCCAGCAGTTCTAATACAGGAGGCTCTGGAAACACCATATATTTT. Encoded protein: CASSSNTGGSGNTIYF.

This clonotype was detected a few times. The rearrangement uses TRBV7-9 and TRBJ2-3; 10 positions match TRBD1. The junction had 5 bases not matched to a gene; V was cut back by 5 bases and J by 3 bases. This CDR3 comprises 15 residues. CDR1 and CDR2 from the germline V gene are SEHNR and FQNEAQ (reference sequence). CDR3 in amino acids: CASSHGQGGTDTQYF. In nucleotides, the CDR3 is TGTGCCAGCAGCCACGGACAGGGGGGGACAGATACGCAGTATTTT. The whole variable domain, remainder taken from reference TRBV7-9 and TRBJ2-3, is DTGVSQNPRHKITKRGQNVTFRCDPISEHNRLYWYRQTLGQGPEFLTYFQNEAQLEKSRLLSDRFSAERPKGSFSTLEIQRTEQGDSAMYLCASSHGQGGTDTQYFGPGTRLTVL.

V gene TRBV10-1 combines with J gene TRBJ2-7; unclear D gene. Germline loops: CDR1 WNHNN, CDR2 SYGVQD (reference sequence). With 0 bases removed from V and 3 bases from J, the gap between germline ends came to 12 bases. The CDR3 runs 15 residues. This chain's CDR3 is CASSESRARGYEQYF. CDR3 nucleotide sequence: TGCGCCAGCAGTGAGTCTAGGGCTAGAGGCTACGAGCAGTACTTC.

The CDR3 is CASRPGGSGYTF. CDR3 sequence (DNA): TGTGCCAGCAGACCAGGGGGCTCCGGCTACACCTTC. The chain links TRBV6-1 to TRBJ1-2; TRBD1 agrees at 8 bases. J gave up 8 bases and V 6 bases, and 5 bases lay outside the gene matches. Germline CDR1 is MNHNS and CDR2 is SASEGT. The CDR3 is 12 residues long.

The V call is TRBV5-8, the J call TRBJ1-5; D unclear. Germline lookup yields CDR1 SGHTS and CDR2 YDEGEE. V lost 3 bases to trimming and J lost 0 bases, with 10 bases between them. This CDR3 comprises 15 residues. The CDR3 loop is CASSWSSGSNQPQHF. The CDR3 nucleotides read TGTGCCAGCAGCTGGTCGAGCGGTAGCAATCAGCCCCAGCATTTT.

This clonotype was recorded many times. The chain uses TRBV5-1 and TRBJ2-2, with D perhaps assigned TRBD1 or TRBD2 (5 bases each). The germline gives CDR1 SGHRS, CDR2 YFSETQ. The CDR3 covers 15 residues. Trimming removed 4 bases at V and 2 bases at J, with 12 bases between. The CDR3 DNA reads TGCGCCAGCAGCGTCCGGGACGGAAACACCGGGGAGCTGTTTTTT. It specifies CASSVRDGNTGELFF.

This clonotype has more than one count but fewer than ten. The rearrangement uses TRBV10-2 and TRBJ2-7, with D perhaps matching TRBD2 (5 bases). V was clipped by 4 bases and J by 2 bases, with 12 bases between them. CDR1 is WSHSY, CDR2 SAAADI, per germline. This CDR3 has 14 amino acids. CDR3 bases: TGCGCCAGCAGTGTAGCAGCGGTTACCTACGAGCAGTACTTC. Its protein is CASSVAAVTYEQYF.

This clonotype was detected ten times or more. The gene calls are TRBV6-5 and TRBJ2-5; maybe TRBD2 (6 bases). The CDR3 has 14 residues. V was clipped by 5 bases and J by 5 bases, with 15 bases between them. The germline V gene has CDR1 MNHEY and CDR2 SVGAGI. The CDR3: CASSRSGRGETQYF. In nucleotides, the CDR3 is TGTGCCAGCAGTCGGTCCGGGCGGGGCGAGACCCAGTACTTC.

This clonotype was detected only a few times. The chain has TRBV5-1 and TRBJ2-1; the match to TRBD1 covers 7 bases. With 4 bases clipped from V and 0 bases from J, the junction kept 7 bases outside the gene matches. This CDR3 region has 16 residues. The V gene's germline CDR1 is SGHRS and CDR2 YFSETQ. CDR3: CASSPRGDSSYNEQFF. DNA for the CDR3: TGCGCCAGCAGCCCCAGAGGGGACAGCTCCTACAATGAGCAGTTCTTC.

The CDR3 coding sequence is TGTGCCAGCTCCAAAACCGAGACGAACACTGAAGCTTTCTTT. Translated: CASSKTETNTEAFF. The V call is TRBV18, the J call TRBJ1-1; D ambiguous. CDR1 is KGHSH, CDR2 LQKENI, per germline. V was clipped by 6 bases and J by 1 base, with 12 bases between them. CDR3 size: 14 residues.

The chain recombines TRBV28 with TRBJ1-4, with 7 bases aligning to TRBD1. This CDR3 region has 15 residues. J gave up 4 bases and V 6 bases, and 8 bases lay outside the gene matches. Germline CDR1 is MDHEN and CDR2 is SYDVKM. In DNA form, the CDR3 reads TGTGCCAGCAGATCCCCAGGGGGGATTAATGAAAAACTGTTTTTT. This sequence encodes CASRSPGGINEKLFF. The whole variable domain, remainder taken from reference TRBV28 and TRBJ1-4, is DVKVTQSSRYLVKRTGEKVFLECVQDMDHENMFWYRQDPGLGLRLIYFSYDVKMKEKGDIPEGYSVSREKKERFSLILESASTNQTSMYLCASRSPGGINEKLFFGSGTQLSVL.

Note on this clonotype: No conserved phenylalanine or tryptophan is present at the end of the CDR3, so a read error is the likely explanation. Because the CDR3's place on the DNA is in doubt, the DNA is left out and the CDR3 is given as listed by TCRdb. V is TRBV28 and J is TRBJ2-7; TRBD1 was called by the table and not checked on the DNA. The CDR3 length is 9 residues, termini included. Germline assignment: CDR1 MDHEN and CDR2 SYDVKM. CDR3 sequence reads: CASSPRQGR.

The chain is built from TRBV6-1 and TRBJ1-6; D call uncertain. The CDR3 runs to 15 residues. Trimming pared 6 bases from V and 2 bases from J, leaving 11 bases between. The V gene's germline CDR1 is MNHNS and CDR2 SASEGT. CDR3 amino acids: CASSPGVTYNSPLHF. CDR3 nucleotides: TGTGCCAGCAGCCCCGGGGTTACCTATAATTCACCCCTCCACTTT.